The clone carrying this TCR beta chain was seen more than once but under ten times. The data were obtained in a study of blood T cell repertoires in COVID-19. Study-wide context: The United States, Italy and Spain supplied acute and convalescent COVID-19 samples. PBMCs, B-cell-depleted T cells, or T cells were the source of the cDNA or gDNA that made up the material.

The V and J ends lost 0 bases and 0 bases respectively, with 13 bases between them. The germline V gene encodes CDR1 SGDLS and CDR2 YYNGEE. This CDR3 contains 16 residues. In the original processing: Nucleated cell counts were estimated from reference gene primer amplification. The method was immunoSEQ multiplex PCR; TCRdb's version includes in-frame clones alone and lacks a portion of them. V and J calls and clone size are those listed in that table; D and trimming were worked out from the DNA. The table shows about 240,000 clones, with about 80% occurring only once. Sample: peripheral blood. The sequence was collected from a woman at least 80 years old with acute or convalescent COVID-19. The chain joins TRBV9 to TRBJ2-7, with TRBD2 as a possible D gene (6 bases). CDR3 protein: CASSVVGPGSSYEQYF. The CDR3 region has the DNA TGTGCCAGCAGCGTAGTAGGCCCCGGGAGCTCCTACGAGCAGTACTTC. Supplemented by reference TRBV9 and TRBJ2-7, the full variable domain reads DSGVTQTPKHLITATGQRVTLRCSPRSGDLSVYWYQQSLDQGLQFLIQYYNGEERAKGNILERFSAQQFPDLHSELNLSSLELGDSALYFCASSVVGPGSSYEQYFGPGTRLTVT.